Reported below is one T cell receptor beta chain. Trimming pared 1 base from V and 4 bases from J, leaving 5 bases between. This CDR3 comprises 13 residues. Germline-derived CDR1 and CDR2 are SGHTA and FQGNSA. The sample comes from a study of shared clonotypes between healthy human individuals. Some clones are missing from TCRdb's copy, which holds only in-frame ones; the method was immunoSEQ multiplex PCR. The repertoire holds 2 million to 2.5 million clones, with 93% as singletons. Specimen: naive CD4+ T cells from PBMCs. Subset indicated: CD45RA+ positively selected. The chain joins TRBV7-2 to TRBJ2-4, with unresolved D. The clonotype comes from a man aged 18 to 29 in good health. Some clones in this sample may be carry-over from other donors' samples. CDR3 sequence (DNA): TGTGCCAGCAGCTTAGGTCAGAAAAACATTCAGTACTTC. As protein: CASSLGQKNIQYF.